Described below is a single T cell receptor beta chain sequence and its context. The antigen is not known. Patients with autoimmune history or systemic immunosuppression were excluded. The method was immunoSEQ multiplex PCR; TCRdb's version includes in-frame clones alone and lacks a portion of them. The repertoire consists of under 80,000 clones, with over 90% occurring once and the leading ten covering around 6%. The germline V gene encodes CDR1 MGHRA and CDR2 YSYEKL. V was trimmed by 4 bases and J by 0 bases, leaving 12 bases between them. The CDR3 covers 15 residues. The source of the sample is a study of OX40 agonist ivuxolimab in advanced cancers. For the study at large: Every 2 weeks, patients received ivuxolimab intravenously, dosed at 0.01 to 10 mg/kg. Study outcomes and limitations: At 0.1 to 3.0 mg/kg, clonal expansion of CD4+ and CD8+ blood T cells had occurred by week 6. In general, CD8+ T cells held more expanded clones than CD4+ did, on average.

The source of this sequence is an adult with an advanced solid tumor such as melanoma, head and neck, liver or kidney cancer. V is TRBV4-1 and J is TRBJ1-1, with D unclear. Sample: CD4+ or CD8+ T cells sorted from blood, taken in a trial of the OX40 agonist ivuxolimab. CDR3 nucleotide sequence: TGCGCCAGCAGCCGCGGGCGTGTGATGAACACTGAAGCTTTCTTT. Amino acid sequence: CASSRGRVMNTEAFF.